This entry lists 29 T cell receptor beta chains sequenced from one sample in a study of blood T cell repertoires in COVID-19. Libraries were prepared by immunoSEQ multiplex PCR; TCRdb keeps only in-frame clonotypes and omits some of them. The table has 350,000 to 450,000 clones, roughly nine tenths seen once; the top ten hold 1% to 1.5%. Sequencing input: peripheral blood. The source of these receptors is a man between 40 and 49 years old with acute or convalescent COVID-19.

J is TRBJ1-5 and V is TRBV6-2 or TRBV6-3; weak D call: TRBD1 (6 bases). The V and J ends lost 2 bases and 4 bases respectively, with 12 bases between them. The CDR3 runs to 15 residues. CDR1 and CDR2 from the germline V gene are MNHEY and SVGEGT. CDR3 in amino acids: CASSYTQGWNQPQHF. CDR3 in DNA: TGTGCCAGCAGTTACACGCAGGGGTGGAATCAGCCCCAGCATTTT.

CDR3 in DNA: TGCGCCGGGGGGACAGGGACGAACACTGAAGCTTTCTTT. Encoded protein: CAGGTGTNTEAFF. The genes are TRBV10-1 and TRBJ1-1, with 9 bases that match TRBD1. The CDR3 extends over 13 amino acids. Germline CDR1 is WNHNN and CDR2 is SYGVQD (reference sequence). V shed 11 bases, J shed 1 base, and the junction held 5 bases outside the gene matches.

Only one count was recorded for this clone. The chain links TRBV5-5 to TRBJ2-2, with D possibly matching TRBD2 (5 bases). The CDR3 consists of 14 residues. V lost 0 bases and J 7 bases, leaving 10 bases between the germline ends. The V gene's germline CDR1 is SGHKS and CDR2 YYEKEE (reference sequence). CDR3 nucleotides: TGTGCCAGCAGCTTGGAGGGAGCCGGCGGGGAGCTGTTTTTT. Protein sequence: CASSLEGAGGELFF.

As for this clone: Other DNA sequences in this specimen translate into the identical CDR3. The genes are TRBV9 and TRBJ2-7; D might be TRBD2 (5 bases). Germline lookup yields CDR1 SGDLS and CDR2 YYNGEE. The length of the CDR3 is 14 residues. Trimming took 0 bases from V and 0 from J, leaving 7 bases between them. The CDR3 DNA follows: TGTGCCAGCAGCGTAGGGCTAGCCTCCTACGAGCAGTACTTC. Its protein product is CASSVGLASYEQYF.

The V call is TRBV29-1, the J call TRBJ2-6; TRBD1 might be the D (6 bases). CDR1 and CDR2 from the germline V gene are SQVTM and ANQGSEA. The CDR3 is 14 amino acids. The V and J ends lost 5 bases and 2 bases respectively, with 10 bases between them. The chain's CDR3 is CSVQGTPGANVLTF. The CDR3 coding sequence is TGCAGCGTTCAGGGGACCCCTGGGGCCAACGTCCTGACTTTC. Full variable domain (missing parts from reference TRBV29-1 and TRBJ2-6): SAVISQKPSRDICQRGTSLTIQCQVDSQVTMMFWYRQQPGQSLTLIATANQGSEATYESGFVIDKFPISRPNLTFSTLTVSNMSPEDSSIYLCSVQGTPGANVLTFGAGSRLTVL.

This chain connects TRBV6-2 or TRBV6-3 to TRBJ2-7, with D possibly TRBD1 on 5 matching bases. CDR1 is MNHEY and CDR2 is SVGEGT in the germline V gene. Trimming left V 5 bases short and J 0 bases short, with 14 bases between. CDR3 length equals 15 residues. This chain's CDR3 is CASSVDSPTSYEQYF. The CDR3 DNA reads as TGTGCCAGCAGTGTCGACAGCCCAACCTCCTACGAGCAGTACTTC.

This chain links TRBV18 with TRBJ1-4; D ambiguous. The germline V and J ends were trimmed by 4 bases and 5 bases, with 8 bases remaining between them. Looked up from germline, CDR1 is KGHSH and CDR2 is LQKENI. This CDR3 contains 13 residues. CDR3 in amino acids: CASSQSGNEKLFF. The CDR3 coding sequence is TGTGCCAGCTCACAGTCGGGGAATGAAAAACTGTTTTTT.

The chain uses TRBV4-2 and TRBJ2-2, with 8 positions matching TRBD1. CDR3 size: 15 residues. The germline V gene has CDR1 LGHNA and CDR2 YNFKEQ. V gave up 0 bases and J gave up 5 bases; unmatched junction bases: 2. Here the CDR3 DNA reads TGTGCCAGCAGCCAAGACAGGGGGCGAACCGGGGAGCTGTTTTTT. Translating it yields CASSQDRGRTGELFF.

The chain has TRBV13 and TRBJ2-1; 9 bases are a match to TRBD2. This CDR3 region has 16 residues. V dropped 7 bases and J dropped 6; count of bases not matched to a gene: 13. Per the germline V gene, CDR1 is PRHDT and CDR2 is FYEKMQ (reference sequence). CDR3 DNA sequence: TGTGCCAGCAACTATGAAGGCGGGGGGGCTACCAATGAGCAGTTCTTC. It yields the protein CASNYEGGGATNEQFF.

V gene TRBV6-2 or TRBV6-3 combines with J gene TRBJ2-2; a weak D match, TRBD2 (7 bases). The germline V gene encodes CDR1 MNHEY and CDR2 SVGEGT. V was pared by 0 bases and J by 4 bases, with 15 bases between. The length of the CDR3 is 17 residues. CDR3 DNA sequence: TGTGCCAGCAGTTACTCGGTGGCGGGGGCCATCACCGGGGAGCTGTTTTTT. Translation gives CASSYSVAGAITGELFF.

The J gene is TRBJ1-4, the V gene TRBV6-5, with D possibly being TRBD1 (5 bases). The V and J ends lost 6 bases and 2 bases respectively, with 7 bases between them. The CDR3 runs to 13 residues. Germline CDR1 MNHEY, CDR2 SVGAGI. CDR3 DNA: TGTGCCAGCAGGACAGCGACTAATGAAAAACTGTTTTTT. Protein product: CASRTATNEKLFF.

The chain recombines TRBV6-4 with TRBJ2-5, with D maybe TRBD2 (5 bases). The CDR3 has 16 amino acids. CDR1 and CDR2 (germline): MRHNA, SNTAGT. Trimming left V 4 bases short and J 5 bases short, with 20 bases between. Here the CDR3 reads CASSGIAPKGGETQYF. For the CDR3, the DNA is TGTGCCAGCAGTGGTATAGCCCCTAAGGGCGGGGAGACCCAGTACTTC.

The chain has TRBV5-1 and TRBJ2-2; D possibly corresponds to TRBD1 (6 bases). The CDR3 has 14 residues. The V gene's germline CDR1 is SGHRS and CDR2 YFSETQ. Between the trimmed V and J ends, which lost 3 bases and 3 bases, there was a span of 9 bases. The CDR3 spells CASSSDSDTGELFF. The DNA of the CDR3 is TGCGCCAGCAGCTCGGACAGTGACACCGGGGAGCTGTTTTTT.

The table lists this clone with a count of one. This chain uses TRBV11-2 with TRBJ1-3; unclear D gene. Trimming pared 1 base from V and 7 bases from J, leaving 11 bases between. Germline loops: CDR1 SGHAT, CDR2 FQNNGV. The CDR3 totals 14 residues. The CDR3 nucleotides are TGTGCCAGCAGCTTAGGAGGGTTCTGGAACACCATATATTTT. Translation: CASSLGGFWNTIYF. The full variable domain, its missing parts supplied by reference TRBV11-2 and TRBJ1-3, is EAGVAQSPRYKIIEKRQSVAFWCNPISGHATLYWYQQILGQGPKLLIQFQNNGVVDDSQLPKDRFSAERLKGVDSTLKIQPAKLEDSAVYLCASSLGGFWNTIYFGEGSWLTVV.

The chain links TRBV19 to TRBJ1-6, with D perhaps TRBD1 (6 bases). The CDR3 has 13 residues. Between the trimmed V and J ends, which lost 3 bases and 9 bases, there was a span of 9 bases. CDR1 and CDR2 (germline): LNHDA, SQIVND (reference sequence). This CDR3 is CASSMQQGSPLHF. The CDR3 DNA sequence: TGTGCCAGTAGTATGCAACAGGGTTCACCCCTCCACTTT.

The V gene is TRBV10-3, the J gene TRBJ2-1; TRBD2 aligns across 7 bases. V lost 7 bases to trimming and J lost 5 bases; unmatched junction nucleotides: 11. This CDR3 spans 15 amino acids. Germline loops: CDR1 ENHRY, CDR2 SYGVKD. CDR3 in DNA: TGTGCCATCACCGCTGGGGGGGGGTTGGACAATGAGCAGTTCTTC. As protein: CAITAGGGLDNEQFF.

The chain has TRBV5-4 and TRBJ2-7, with D tentatively TRBD1 (5 bases). Germline V gene sequence: CDR1 SGHNT, CDR2 YYREEE (reference sequence). The V end lost 3 bases, the J end lost 3 bases, and 13 bases lay between the germline ends. The CDR3 is 14 amino acids. The CDR3 DNA is TGTGCCAGCAGCTCGTCACCCCAGGGCTACGAGCAGTACTTC. It is translated as CASSSSPQGYEQYF. The full variable domain, completed using reference TRBV5-4 and TRBJ2-7, is ETGVTQSPTHLIKTRGQQVTLRCSSQSGHNTVSWYQQALGQGPQFIFQYYREEENGRGNFPPRFSGLQFPNYSSELNVNALELDDSALYLCASSSSPQGYEQYFGPGTRLTVT.

This chain connects TRBV6-5 to TRBJ1-2, with TRBD1 identical over 12 bases. Unmatched junction bases numbered 6, after V lost 6 bases and J lost 4 bases. This CDR3 is built from 15 residues. Germline lookup yields CDR1 MNHEY and CDR2 SVGAGI. The CDR3 is CASSLGDRGLYGYTF. CDR3 DNA sequence: TGTGCCAGCAGCCTGGGGGACAGGGGGCTCTATGGCTACACCTTC.

This clone was recorded only once. The chain uses TRBV4-2 and TRBJ2-5, with 10 bases that match TRBD2. CDR3 length equals 15 residues. The trim removed 5 bases at V and 5 bases at J, leaving 8 bases unmatched. Germline V CDR1 and CDR2: LGHNA, YNFKEQ. This CDR3 is CASSYERGGRETQYF. CDR3 sequence (DNA): TGTGCCAGCAGCTACGAGCGGGGGGGCCGGGAGACCCAGTACTTC.

V is TRBV14 and J is TRBJ1-2; D unresolved. The germline gives CDR1 SGHDN, CDR2 FVKESK. This CDR3 is 14 amino acids long. Trimming pared 2 bases from V and 1 base from J, leaving 8 bases between. CDR3 sequence: CASSQLRDNYGYTF. Here the CDR3 DNA reads TGTGCCAGCAGCCAACTTCGCGATAACTATGGCTACACCTTC.

The chain links TRBV30 to TRBJ2-7, with 9 bases matching TRBD1. Looked up from germline, CDR1 is GTSNPN and CDR2 is SVGIG (reference sequence). Unmatched junction bases numbered 8, after V lost 3 bases and J lost 2 bases. The CDR3 runs to 15 residues. The CDR3 sequence: CAWRRGQGSPYEQYF. The CDR3 DNA reads as TGTGCCTGGAGGAGAGGACAGGGGTCCCCCTACGAGCAGTACTTC. Full variable domain (missing parts from reference TRBV30 and TRBJ2-7): SQTIHQWPATLVQPVGSPLSLECTVEGTSNPNLYWYRQAAGRGLQLLFYSVGIGQISSEVPQNLSASRPQDRQFILSSKKLLLSDSGFYLCAWRRGQGSPYEQYFGPGTRLTVT.

This chain links TRBV7-8 with TRBJ2-7; weak D call: TRBD2 (6 bases). Germline values: CDR1 SGHVS, CDR2 FQNEAQ. CDR3 length: 15 residues. Trimming shortened V by 7 bases and J by 6 bases, and 22 bases separated the two germline ends. The CDR3 DNA reads as TGTGCCAGCAAATTGAGGACGGGGGAGTACGGCGAGCAGTACTTC. Translated, it gives CASKLRTGEYGEQYF.

CDR3 protein: CASSPSRGARTGELFF. The CDR3 DNA sequence: TGTGCCAGCAGCCCGTCCCGGGGGGCGCGTACCGGGGAGCTGTTTTTT. The chain carries TRBV7-2 and TRBJ2-2, with D possibly TRBD2 on 7 matching bases. Germline CDR1 reads SGHTA; CDR2 reads FQGNSA. V lost 5 bases and J lost 5, with 18 bases in between. The CDR3 covers 16 residues.

This chain links TRBV6-2 or TRBV6-3 with TRBJ2-7, with 8 positions matching TRBD1. Germline CDR1 MNHEY, CDR2 SVGEGT. Losses at the gene ends were 2 bases for V and 3 bases for J; bases not matched to a gene: 6. The CDR3 extends over 15 amino acids. The CDR3 DNA reads as TGTGCCAGCAGTTACGGGACAGGCCCCCGCTACGAGCAGTACTTC. This codes for CASSYGTGPRYEQYF.

A few counts support this clone. V usage is TRBV7-2 and J usage is TRBJ2-1, with 8 bases fitting TRBD2. V shed 6 bases, J shed 2 bases, and the junction held 6 bases outside the gene matches. The CDR3 extends over 15 amino acids. The germline CDR1 and CDR2 sequences are SGHTA and FQGNSA. CDR3 DNA: TGTGCCAGCAGTTCAGCGGGGGTAGCCTACAATGAGCAGTTCTTC. Protein sequence: CASSSAGVAYNEQFF.

This clone showed up just a few times. The chain recombines TRBV6-5 with TRBJ2-3; D may be TRBD2 (5 bases). CDR3 length: 15 residues. The V end lost 0 bases, the J end lost 2 bases, and 9 bases lay between the germline ends. Germline assignment: CDR1 MNHEY and CDR2 SVGAGI. The CDR3 protein is CASSYSPDYTDTQYF. The DNA for the CDR3 is TGTGCCAGCAGTTACTCTCCTGACTACACAGATACGCAGTATTTT.

The chain couples TRBV6-6 to TRBJ2-1; D gene ambiguous. CDR1 and CDR2 (germline): MNHNY, SVGAGI (reference sequence). The CDR3 is 14 residues long. Trimming removed 5 bases from V and 0 bases from J, with 8 bases in between. The CDR3 DNA is TGTGCCAGCAGTGACAAAAACTCCTACAATGAGCAGTTCTTC. This translates into CASSDKNSYNEQFF.

The chain employs TRBV4-1 and TRBJ1-1; D remains unclear. Germline-derived CDR1 and CDR2 are MGHRA and YSYEKL. The CDR3 sequence is 11 residues long. The V end was cut by 1 base, the J end by 6 bases, with 3 bases between. The CDR3 bases are TGCGCCAGCAGCCAAGCCGCTGAAGCTTTCTTT. Its translation: CASSQAAEAFF.

Written as DNA, the CDR3 is TGTGCCAGCGGCGACGCGGGGGGCACAGATACGCAGTATTTT. Protein product: CASGDAGGTDTQYF. This chain connects TRBV9 to TRBJ2-3, with 7 bases aligning to TRBD2. This CDR3 is built from 14 residues. V was clipped by 7 bases and J by 1 base; unmatched bases: 6. Germline V lookup: CDR1 SGDLS, CDR2 YYNGEE.